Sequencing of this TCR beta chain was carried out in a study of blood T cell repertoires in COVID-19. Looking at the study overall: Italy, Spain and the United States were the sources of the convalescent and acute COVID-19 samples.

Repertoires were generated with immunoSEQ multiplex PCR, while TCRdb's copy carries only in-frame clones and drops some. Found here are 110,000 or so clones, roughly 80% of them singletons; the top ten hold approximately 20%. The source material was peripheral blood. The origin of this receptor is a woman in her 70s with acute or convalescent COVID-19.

The CDR3 DNA reads as TGTGCCACCAGTGCCGGGGACAGGGTTAGGGATAAGGCCTGGGACCACACTGAAGCTTTCTTT. Translating it yields CATSAGDRVRDKAWDHTEAFF. V is TRBV24-1 and J is TRBJ1-1, with 9 positions matching TRBD1. The CDR3 has 21 amino acids. Trimming cost V 5 bases and J 3 bases; bases outside gene matches: 24. CDR1 KGHDR and CDR2 SFDVKD come from the germline V gene.